These 2 T cell receptor beta chains share one sample of origin, sequenced in a study of CD8+CD57+ T cells in acquired aplastic anemia. The template used for profiling TCR beta VDJ and CDR3 was genomic DNA. TCRdb re-called the reads with MiXCR, one entry per CDR3 protein. The sample holds 150,000 to 200,000 distinct CDR3 sequences, approximately 46% seen once. The sequencing sample was made of sorted CD4+, CD8+, or CD8+CD57+ T cells (not recorded which) from PBMCs. Every receptor here comes from a human donor in good health.

The rearrangement uses TRBV7-8 and TRBJ2-7, with a tentative D call TRBD1 (5 bases). From germline, CDR1 is SGHVS and CDR2 FQNEAQ. The CDR3 is made up of 16 amino acids. Trimming removed 3 bases from V and 2 bases from J, with 17 bases in between. Written as DNA, the CDR3 is TGTGCCAGCAGCTTGTCTAGGGGCAAGATTCCCTACGAGCAGTACTTC. Amino acids: CASSLSRGKIPYEQYF.

This clonotype was seen repeatedly, ten times or more. The V call is TRBV11-3, the J call TRBJ2-7; tentatively, D is TRBD2 (5 bases). The CDR3 is 11 amino acids. CDR1 is SGHNT, CDR2 YENEEA, per germline. Between the trimmed V and J ends, which lost 5 bases and 6 bases, there was a span of 8 bases. Here the CDR3 reads CASSPGGEQYF. The CDR3 DNA reads TGTGCCAGCAGCCCCGGAGGCGAGCAGTACTTC.